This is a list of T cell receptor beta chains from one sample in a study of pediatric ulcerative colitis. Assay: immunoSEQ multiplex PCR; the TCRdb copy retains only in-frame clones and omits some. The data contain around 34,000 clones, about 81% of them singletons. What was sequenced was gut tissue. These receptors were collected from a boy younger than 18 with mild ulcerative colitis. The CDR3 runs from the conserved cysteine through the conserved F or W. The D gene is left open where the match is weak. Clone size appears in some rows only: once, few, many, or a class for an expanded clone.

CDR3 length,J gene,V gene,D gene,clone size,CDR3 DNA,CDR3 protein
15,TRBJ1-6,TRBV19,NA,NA,TGTGCCAGTAGTATAGGACGACATGCAGATTCACCCCTCCACTTT,CASSIGRHADSPLHF
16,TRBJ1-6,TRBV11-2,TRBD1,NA,TGTGCCAGCAGCCGCACCGTGACAGGGGGGTATTCACCCCTCCACTTT,CASSRTVTGGYSPLHF
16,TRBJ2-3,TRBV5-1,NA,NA,TGCGCCAGCAGCTTGGGCGGGACCGCTCGCGTAGATACGCAGTATTTT,CASSLGGTARVDTQYF
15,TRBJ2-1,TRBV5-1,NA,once,TGCGCCAGCAGCTGGGGCAGCCCCCTGGACAATGAGCAGTTCTTC,CASSWGSPLDNEQFF
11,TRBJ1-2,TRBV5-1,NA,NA,TGCGCCAGCAGCTCAGGGTATGGCTACACCTTC,CASSSGYGYTF
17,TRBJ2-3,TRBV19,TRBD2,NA,TGTGCCAGTAGTATTGCGGCTAGCGGGGGTAGCACAGATACGCAGTATTTT,CASSIAASGGSTDTQYF
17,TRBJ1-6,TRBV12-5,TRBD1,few,TGTGCTAGTGGTTTTGCAAAAGGGGGCTTCGATAATTCACCCCTCCACTTT,CASGFAKGGFDNSPLHF
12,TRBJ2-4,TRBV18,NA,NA,TGTGCCAGCTCACCGGGCAAAAACATTCAGTACTTC,CASSPGKNIQYF
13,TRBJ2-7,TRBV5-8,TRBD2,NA,TGTGCCAGCAGTTTGGGACTAGCGGGGGAGCAGTACTTC,CASSLGLAGEQYF
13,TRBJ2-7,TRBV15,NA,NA,TGTGCCACCAGCGCAGAGATCAGGAACGAGCAGTACTTC,CATSAEIRNEQYF
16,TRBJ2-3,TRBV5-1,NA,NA,TGCGCCAGCAGCTTTCTGGGAAACAAATGGACAGATACGCAGTATTTT,CASSFLGNKWTDTQYF
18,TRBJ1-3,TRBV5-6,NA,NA,TGTGCCAGCAGCCTATTCACGCCGGGACCCTCCTCTGGAAACACCATATATTTT,CASSLFTPGPSSGNTIYF
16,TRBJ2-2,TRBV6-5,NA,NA,TGTGCCAGCAGTTTCGGGCGGCGGCTGGGGACCGGGGAGCTGTTTTTT,CASSFGRRLGTGELFF
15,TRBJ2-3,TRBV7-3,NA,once,TGTGCCAGCAGCTTAGGCGCGAGCCTCCGAGATACGCAGTATTTT,CASSLGASLRDTQYF
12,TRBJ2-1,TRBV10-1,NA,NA,TGCGCCAGCAGTGATTCCCTCCGGGAGCAGTTCTTC,CASSDSLREQFF
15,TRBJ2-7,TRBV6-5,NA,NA,TGTGCCAGCAGTTACTCGGGGGCTGGGTCCTACGAGCAGTACTTC,CASSYSGAGSYEQYF
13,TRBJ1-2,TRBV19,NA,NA,TGTGCCAGTACAGTCAGCTTTAACTATGGCTACACCTTC,CASTVSFNYGYTF
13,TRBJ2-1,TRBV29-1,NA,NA,TGCAGCGGAAGGGCAGGGGCATACAATGAGCAGTTCTTC,CSGRAGAYNEQFF
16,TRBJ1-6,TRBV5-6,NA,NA,TGTGCCAGCAGCTTGCAGGGTCCGATTATAGATTCACCCCTCCACTTT,CASSLQGPIIDSPLHF
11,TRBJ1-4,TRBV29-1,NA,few,TGCAGCGTTGGCGAGGGGGAAAAACTGTTTTTT,CSVGEGEKLFF
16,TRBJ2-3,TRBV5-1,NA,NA,TGCGCCAGCAGCTTAGGGCGGGGCGTGGGCACAGATACGCAGTATTTT,CASSLGRGVGTDTQYF
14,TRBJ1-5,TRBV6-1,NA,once,TGTGCCAGCAAGGCTGGGCAGAGGGACCAGCCCCAGCATTTT,CASKAGQRDQPQHF
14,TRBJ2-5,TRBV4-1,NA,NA,TGCGCCAGCAGCCAAGGGGTCGTAGCGGAGACCCAGTACTTC,CASSQGVVAETQYF
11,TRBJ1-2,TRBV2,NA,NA,TGTGCCAGCAGGCCTAACTATGGCTACACCTTC,CASRPNYGYTF
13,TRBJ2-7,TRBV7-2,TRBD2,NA,TGTGCCAGCAGCCCACTAGCGACCTACGAGCAGTACTTC,CASSPLATYEQYF
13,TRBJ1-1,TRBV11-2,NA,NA,TGTGCCAGCAGCTTAGGACAGAACACTGAAGCTTTCTTT,CASSLGQNTEAFF
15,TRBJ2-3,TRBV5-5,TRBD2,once,TGTGCCAGCAGCTCAGCGGGGGGGCCGGGAGATACGCAGTATTTT,CASSSAGGPGDTQYF
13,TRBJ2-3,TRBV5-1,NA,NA,TGCGCCAGCAGCTTGGGGAGGGTTGATACGCAGTATTTT,CASSLGRVDTQYF
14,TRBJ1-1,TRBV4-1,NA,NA,TGCGCCAGCAGCCAAGGATACATGAACACTGAAGCTTTCTTT,CASSQGYMNTEAFF
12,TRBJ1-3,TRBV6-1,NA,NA,TGTGCCAGCAGTCCCCAGGCGGACACCATATATTTT,CASSPQADTIYF
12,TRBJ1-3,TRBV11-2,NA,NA,TGTGCCAGCAGCTCCGTCGGTGGGACCATATATTTT,CASSSVGGTIYF